This record looks at one T cell receptor (beta chain) sequence and its context. Researchers prepared the TCRbeta library using unique molecular identifiers, the study reports. Via MiXCR, TCRdb re-called the PCR reads, giving one row per CDR3 protein. Among 440,000 or so distinct CDR3 sequences listed, about a tenth were seen once. This record belongs to a study of T-cell reconstitution after alpha-beta-depleted transplantation in children. The V gene lost 4 bases and the J gene lost 7 bases, with 14 bases spanning the gap. CDR3 length equals 14 residues. From germline, CDR1 is MNHEY and CDR2 SVGAGI. This sample comprised PBMCs from the stem cell graft donor, obtained from the stem cell graft. The receptor was isolated from a human donor who donated a stem cell graft to a child with acute myeloid leukemia. The chain recombines TRBV6-5 with TRBJ1-5, with TRBD1 as a possible D gene (5 bases). The CDR3 here is CASSWGGDKQPQHF. CDR3 DNA: TGTGCCAGCAGTTGGGGGGGGGATAAGCAGCCCCAGCATTTT.